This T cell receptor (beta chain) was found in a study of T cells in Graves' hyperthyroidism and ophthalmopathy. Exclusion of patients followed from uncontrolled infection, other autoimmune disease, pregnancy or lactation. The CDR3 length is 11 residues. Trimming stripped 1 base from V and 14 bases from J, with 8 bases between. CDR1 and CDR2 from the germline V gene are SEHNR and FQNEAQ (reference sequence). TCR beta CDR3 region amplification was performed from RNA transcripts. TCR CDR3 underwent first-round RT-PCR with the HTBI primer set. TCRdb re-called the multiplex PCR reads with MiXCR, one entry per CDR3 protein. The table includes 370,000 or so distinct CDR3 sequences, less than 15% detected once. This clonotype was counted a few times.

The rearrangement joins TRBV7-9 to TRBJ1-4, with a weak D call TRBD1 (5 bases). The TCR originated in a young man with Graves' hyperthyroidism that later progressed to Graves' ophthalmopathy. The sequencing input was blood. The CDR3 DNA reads TGTGCCAGCAGCTTAGGGGGCTCTCTGTTTTTT. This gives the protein CASSLGGSLFF. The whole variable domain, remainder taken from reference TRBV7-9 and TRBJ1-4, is DTGVSQNPRHKITKRGQNVTFRCDPISEHNRLYWYRQTLGQGPEFLTYFQNEAQLEKSRLLSDRFSAERPKGSFSTLEIQRTEQGDSAMYLCASSLGGSLFFGSGTQLSVL.